One T cell receptor beta chain is described in this entry. The antigen remains unidentified. Clones were sequenced by immunoSEQ multiplex PCR, and TCRdb holds only the in-frame ones, with some missing. The sample has tens of thousands of clones, approximately 90% seen once. The data are from a study of T cells in localized non-small cell lung cancer. The study, taken as a whole, reports: When the top 100 tumor clones were examined, a median approximately 59 of them also appeared in the adjacent lung, which was paired and uninvolved. Those with higher blood T cell density had longer overall survival. Heterogeneity within the tumor remains possible, as just one region underwent sequencing.

With 6 bases removed from V and 4 bases from J, the gap between germline ends came to 6 bases. Looked up from germline, CDR1 is SNHLY and CDR2 is FYNNEI. The CDR3 totals 12 residues. The V gene is TRBV2, the J gene TRBJ2-2; no clear D. Sequences were derived from peripheral blood, sampled before any cancer treatment. This sequence was found in a female donor of 60 years or more with stage III squamous cell lung carcinoma. The CDR3 nucleotides are TGTGCCAGCAGCCTCGTCACCGGGGAGCTGTTTTTT. Its protein product is CASSLVTGELFF.